The table lists the clone carrying this T cell receptor (beta chain) with a few counts. Its antigen is not identified. This sample is drawn from a study of cytomegalovirus exposure and HLA in healthy donors. Turning to the study itself: Unique TCRs numbering about 87 million, obtained from HLA-typed donors, made up an early data release.

Broader study findings: It was taken for granted in presence/absence analyses that sequencing depth across donors was roughly uniform. In vitro testing confirmed a few CMV-associated chains as specific for CMV antigens. Donors belonging to an Asian-associated ancestry cluster reportedly showed fewer N-insertions in productive TCRs than the approximately 670-donor mean, according to what a later analysis found.

The primer mix had 60 Vbeta and 13 Jbeta primers. Sequencing used immunoSEQ multiplex PCR; TCRdb keeps in-frame clones, though not all of them. Of about 130,000 clones listed, about 78% are singletons. Germline CDR1 and CDR2: SGHAT and FQNNGV. The CDR3 totals 16 residues. V lost 5 bases and J lost 2; bases outside the gene matches: 11. Sequences were obtained from PBMCs. The V gene is TRBV11-2, the J gene TRBJ2-7, with 8 nucleotides matching TRBD2. This TCR was sampled from a man aged 30 to 39 in good health and CMV-seronegative. DNA for the CDR3: TGTGCCAGCAGCATAGCTGGCGGGGGGTATCCCTACGAGCAGTACTTC. This translates into CASSIAGGGYPYEQYF.